The 30 T cell receptor beta chains below all came from one sample that was sequenced in a study of control samples from healthy donors and cancer patients. Data came from immunoSEQ multiplex PCR; TCRdb stores just in-frame clones and leaves some out. Seen here are about 49,000 clones, 65% to 90% observed once, and the top ten hold 2.8%. The specimen sequenced was PBMCs. These receptors originate from a woman aged 50 to 60 with lung cancer.

This clone has just a few counts. The chain combines TRBV5-1 with TRBJ1-1, with D possibly TRBD1 on 5 matching bases. Germline CDR1 reads SGHRS; CDR2 reads YFSETQ. The CDR3 totals 14 residues. V gave up 5 bases and J gave up 2 bases, with 13 bases separating them. The CDR3 loop is CASSSQGGNTEAFF. CDR3 sequence (DNA): TGCGCCAGCAGTAGTCAGGGTGGAAACACTGAAGCTTTCTTT.

V is TRBV27 and J is TRBJ1-5, with 8 bases matching TRBD1. The CDR3 is 15 residues long. Germline V gene data show CDR1 as MNHEY and CDR2 as SMNVEV (reference sequence). J lost 3 bases, V lost 6 bases, and 7 bases had no gene match. The CDR3 loop is CASRLTGEFNQPQHF. The CDR3 DNA reads as TGTGCCAGCAGATTGACAGGGGAGTTCAATCAGCCCCAGCATTTT.

The chain links TRBV6-2 or TRBV6-3 to TRBJ1-2, with D possibly being TRBD1 (5 bases). V lost 7 bases and J 8 bases, leaving 17 bases between the germline ends. Germline V gene data show CDR1 as MNHEY and CDR2 as SVGEGT. The CDR3 consists of 13 residues. CDR3 residues: CASNPPGLGGYTF. The CDR3 nucleotides are TGTGCCAGCAACCCACCGGGACTGGGGGGCTACACCTTC.

This clone was detected only a few times. This sequence joins TRBV15 and TRBJ2-7, with D possibly being TRBD2 (7 bases). The CDR3 totals 14 residues. Germline V gene lookup returns CDR1 LNHNV and CDR2 YYDKDF (reference sequence). V lost 3 bases and J 4 bases, leaving 13 bases between the germline ends. CDR3 amino acids: CATSRGGALYEQYF. The CDR3 nucleotides are TGTGCCACCAGCAGGGGGGGGGCTTTATACGAGCAGTACTTC.

The chain recombines TRBV11-2 with TRBJ1-1, with a tentative D call TRBD1 (5 bases). The CDR3 length is 14 residues. The germline CDR1 and CDR2 sequences are SGHAT and FQNNGV. V shed 7 bases and J shed 0 bases, with 12 bases lying between them. In DNA, the CDR3 is TGTGCCAGCACCGTGGACATCATGAACACTGAAGCTTTCTTT. Translation gives CASTVDIMNTEAFF.

The V and J genes are TRBV7-9 and TRBJ1-1; 7 bases match TRBD1. CDR3 length: 14 residues. CDR1 is SEHNR and CDR2 is FQNEAQ in the germline V gene (reference sequence). The J segment lost 4 bases and the V segment lost 7 bases, leaving 9 bases of the junction unmatched. The CDR3 nucleotides read TGTGCCAGCACCCGGACAGGAATCTTCACTGAAGCTTTCTTT. It encodes CASTRTGIFTEAFF.

The chain recombines TRBV6-2 or TRBV6-3 with TRBJ1-1; a weak D match, TRBD1 (5 bases). The CDR3 totals 16 residues. V lost 0 bases, J lost 1 base, and 12 bases lay in between. Germline V gives CDR1 MNHEY, CDR2 SVGEGT. The CDR3: CASSYSIPQANTEAFF. The CDR3 DNA reads TGTGCCAGCAGTTACTCGATTCCACAGGCGAACACTGAAGCTTTCTTT.

The J gene is TRBJ1-1, the V gene TRBV7-8; a possible D gene is TRBD1 (5 bases). This CDR3 is 15 amino acids long. CDR1 SGHVS and CDR2 FQNEAQ come from the germline V gene. The V gene lost 0 bases and the J gene lost 10 bases, with 18 bases spanning the gap. The CDR3 loop is CASSLALGSGERAFF. The CDR3 bases are TGTGCCAGCAGCTTAGCGCTAGGCTCGGGGGAGCGAGCTTTCTTT.

This rearrangement joins TRBV7-9 to TRBJ1-1, with unresolved D. Germline-derived CDR1 and CDR2 are SEHNR and FQNEAQ (reference sequence). The V end lost 5 bases, the J end lost 6 bases, and 13 bases lay between the germline ends. The CDR3 has 13 residues. The CDR3 spells CASSTTPQSEAFF. Written as DNA, the CDR3 is TGTGCCAGCAGCACCACACCTCAGTCTGAAGCTTTCTTT.

The chain carries TRBV27 and TRBJ2-6; the D is unclear. Trimming took off 3 bases at V and 0 bases at J, with 9 bases between the two ends. CDR1 is MNHEY and CDR2 is SMNVEV in the germline V gene (reference sequence). CDR3 length: 16 residues. The CDR3 loop reads CASSLDPISGANVLTF. The CDR3 DNA follows: TGTGCCAGCAGTTTGGACCCCATCTCTGGGGCCAACGTCCTGACTTTC.

In this sample, this clone turned up a few times. The genes are TRBV7-9 and TRBJ1-5, with TRBD1 matching over 10 bases. The V and J ends lost 1 base and 7 bases, in that order; junction bases with no gene match: 4. CDR3 length: 15 amino acids. Germline V gene sequence: CDR1 SEHNR, CDR2 FQNEAQ (reference sequence). DNA of the CDR3: TGTGCCAGCAGCTTAGGACAGGGGGCTGTCCAGCCCCAGCATTTT. Encoded protein: CASSLGQGAVQPQHF.

This clone was detected once. The chain employs TRBV7-3 and TRBJ2-1; perhaps D is TRBD1 or TRBD2 (7 bases each). Germline V gene data show CDR1 as SGHTA and CDR2 as FQGTGA. Trimming stripped 5 bases from V and 6 bases from J, with 11 bases between. The CDR3 spans 13 residues. CDR3: CASSPRGGNEQFF. Here the CDR3 DNA reads TGTGCCAGCAGCCCCAGGGGGGGCAATGAGCAGTTCTTC.

V is TRBV29-1 and J is TRBJ1-1; D not certain. With 0 bases removed from V and 8 bases from J, the gap between germline ends came to 16 bases. Germline CDR1 is SQVTM and CDR2 is ANQGSEA. There are 14 residues in the CDR3. The CDR3, as DNA: TGCAGCGTTGAAGATCTAGGCCGCCAGAAAGAAGCTTTCTTT. Residues: CSVEDLGRQKEAFF.

This CDR3 is CASSHHVGDANSETQYF. CDR3 sequence (DNA): TGTGCCAGCAGCCACCACGTTGGGGACGCCAACTCAGAGACCCAGTACTTC. The chain joins TRBV16 to TRBJ2-5; TRBD1 or TRBD2 may be the D gene (5 bases each). Trimming removed 3 bases from V and 4 bases from J, with 21 bases in between. Germline V CDR1 and CDR2: KGHSY, FQNENV. The CDR3 runs 17 residues. Full variable domain (outside the CDR3, taken from reference TRBV16 and TRBJ2-5): GEEVAQTPKHLVRGEGQKAKLYCAPIKGHSYVFWYQQVLKNEFKFLISFQNENVFDETGMPKERFSAKCLPNSPCSLEIQATKLEDSAVYFCASSHHVGDANSETQYFGPGTRLLVL.

The rearrangement joins TRBV7-2 to TRBJ2-5; 8 positions match TRBD2. V was clipped by 5 bases and J by 6 bases; unmatched bases: 8. The length of the CDR3 is 14 residues. CDR1 is SGHTA, CDR2 FQGNSA, per germline. Here the CDR3 DNA reads TGTGCCAGCAGCGTCAGCGGGGGAGGGCAGACCCAGTACTTC. Translating gives CASSVSGGGQTQYF.

V is TRBV6-5 and J is TRBJ1-5; 8 positions match TRBD1. The CDR3 sequence is 13 residues long. In germline, CDR1 is MNHEY, CDR2 SVGAGI. V lost 6 bases, J lost 14 bases, and 12 bases stayed unmatched. CDR3 in amino acids: CASRHQGARGEHF. As DNA, the CDR3 is TGTGCCAGCAGACACCAGGGGGCCCGAGGGGAGCATTTT.

This clone was seen only once. The chain joins TRBV5-4 to TRBJ2-1, with D possibly TRBD1 on 6 matching bases. The V gene's germline CDR1 is SGHNT and CDR2 YYREEE (reference sequence). The V and J ends lost 7 bases and 6 bases respectively, with 11 bases between them. The CDR3 is 12 residues long. The CDR3 protein is CASWDTPNEQFF. CDR3 nucleotides: TGTGCCAGCTGGGACACCCCCAATGAGCAGTTCTTC.

The V gene is TRBV5-6, the J gene TRBJ1-4; D not resolved. The germline V and J ends were trimmed by 4 bases and 8 bases, with 15 bases remaining between them. Germline V gene data show CDR1 as SGHDT and CDR2 as YYEEEE. The CDR3 is made up of 14 amino acids. This chain's CDR3 is CASSLIDHREKLFF. DNA of the CDR3: TGTGCCAGCAGCCTAATTGACCATCGGGAAAAACTGTTTTTT.

This CDR3 is CASSREGSYNSPLHF. In nucleotides, the CDR3 is TGTGCCAGCAGCCGTGAGGGGTCCTATAATTCACCCCTCCACTTT. The gene calls are TRBV6-5 and TRBJ1-6; D is possibly TRBD1 (5 bases). There are 15 residues in the CDR3. Deletions cut 6 bases from V and 1 base from J, with 10 bases between. Germline values: CDR1 MNHEY, CDR2 SVGAGI.

The rearrangement joins TRBV11-2 to TRBJ2-1; 8 bases match TRBD2. Germline values: CDR1 SGHAT, CDR2 FQNNGV. This CDR3 spans 16 amino acids. The junction had 8 bases not matched to a gene; V was cut back by 0 bases and J by 7 bases. CDR3 residues: CASSLEVGGGKNEQFF. The CDR3 nucleotides read TGTGCCAGCAGCTTAGAGGTCGGGGGGGGAAAAAATGAGCAGTTCTTC.

The table lists this clone with a count of one. J is TRBJ1-3 and V is TRBV3-1 (or the pseudogene TRBV3-2); D not resolved. Trimming shortened V by 0 bases and J by 1 base, and 25 bases separated the two germline ends. Germline assignment: CDR1 LGHDT and CDR2 YNNKEL (reference sequence). The CDR3 contains 21 residues. CDR3 amino acids: CASSQEPPDEKVLGSGNTIYF. In DNA, the CDR3 is TGTGCCAGCAGCCAAGAACCCCCCGATGAAAAGGTTTTAGGGTCTGGAAACACCATATATTTT.

The V and J genes are TRBV21-1 and TRBJ1-1; the D call in the table, TRBD1, was not verified against the DNA. TRBV21-1 is termed a pseudogene. The CDR3 contains 14 residues. CDR3 bases: TGTGCCAGCAGCAAAGGGGACAGTTACACTGAAGCTTTCTTT. This encodes CASSKGDSYTEAFF.

This chain links TRBV5-1 with TRBJ2-7; D assignment may be TRBD1 or TRBD2 (5 bases each). Trimming shortened V by 8 bases and J by 2 bases, and 17 bases separated the two germline ends. Per germline, CDR1 SGHRS and CDR2 YFSETQ. The CDR3 is made up of 14 amino acids. The CDR3 loop is CASTPGPSTYEQYF. In DNA, the CDR3 is TGCGCCAGTACTCCGGGACCCTCGACCTACGAGCAGTACTTC.

This chain connects TRBV7-2 to TRBJ2-1, with TRBD2 as a possible D gene (5 bases). The CDR3 loop spans 13 amino acids. Germline-derived CDR1 and CDR2 are SGHTA and FQGNSA. With 6 bases removed from V and 9 bases from J, the gap between germline ends came to 15 bases. CDR3 sequence (DNA): TGTGCCAGCAGTACTCGGGGAGTCAGTGAGCAGTTCTTC. It yields the protein CASSTRGVSEQFF.

This clone was seen once. The rearrangement uses TRBV24-1 and TRBJ2-5; tentative D call: TRBD2 (7 bases). Germline lookup yields CDR1 KGHDR and CDR2 SFDVKD. The length of the CDR3 is 14 residues. V was pared by 6 bases and J by 5 bases, with 15 bases between. The CDR3 DNA reads as TGTGCCACCAGTACAGGGAGGGAGGAGGAGACCCAGTACTTC. Protein product: CATSTGREEETQYF.

The chain employs TRBV28 and TRBJ1-1; D remains ambiguous. This CDR3 has 12 residues. The V end lost 6 bases, the J end lost 4 bases, and 9 bases lay between the germline ends. Germline V CDR1 and CDR2: MDHEN, SYDVKM. The CDR3 sequence is CASRINPTEAFF. CDR3 bases: TGTGCCAGCAGAATTAATCCCACTGAAGCTTTCTTT. The full variable domain, with the rest looked up from reference TRBV28 and TRBJ1-1, is DVKVTQSSRYLVKRTGEKVFLECVQDMDHENMFWYRQDPGLGLRLIYFSYDVKMKEKGDIPEGYSVSREKKERFSLILESASTNQTSMYLCASRINPTEAFFGQGTRLTVV.

Only a few counts were recorded for this clone. The chain couples TRBV14 to TRBJ1-4; D is possibly TRBD1 (6 bases). The V end lost 7 bases, the J end lost 2 bases, and 11 bases lay between the germline ends. This CDR3 spans 14 amino acids. CDR1 is SGHDN, CDR2 FVKESK, per germline. As DNA, the CDR3 is TGTGCCAGCAACAGTCAGGGGACTAATGAAAAACTGTTTTTT. Protein product: CASNSQGTNEKLFF.

The gene calls are TRBV5-1 and TRBJ1-1, with 10 bases identical to TRBD1. The V segment lost 4 bases and the J segment 1 base; nucleotides outside the gene matches: 7. This CDR3 has 16 residues. Germline V gene sequence: CDR1 SGHRS, CDR2 YFSETQ. Here the CDR3 reads CASSPGQGESNTEAFF. The CDR3 DNA sequence: TGCGCCAGCAGCCCTGGACAGGGGGAATCGAACACTGAAGCTTTCTTT.

V is TRBV18 and J is TRBJ1-2; no clear D gene. This CDR3 has 11 residues. Deletions cut 2 bases from V and 6 bases from J, with 4 bases between. Germline values: CDR1 KGHSH, CDR2 LQKENI. This CDR3 is CASSPGNGYTF. The CDR3 DNA sequence: TGTGCCAGCTCACCAGGGAATGGCTACACCTTC.

In this sample, this clone turned up once. The V and J genes are TRBV5-1 and TRBJ2-7; TRBD1 matches at 9 bases. This CDR3 contains 14 residues. J gave up 6 bases and V 4 bases, and 8 bases lay outside the gene matches. The germline V gene encodes CDR1 SGHRS and CDR2 YFSETQ. The CDR3 reads CASSAGQGTREQYF. The DNA of the CDR3 is TGCGCCAGCAGCGCGGGACAGGGCACGCGCGAGCAGTACTTC.